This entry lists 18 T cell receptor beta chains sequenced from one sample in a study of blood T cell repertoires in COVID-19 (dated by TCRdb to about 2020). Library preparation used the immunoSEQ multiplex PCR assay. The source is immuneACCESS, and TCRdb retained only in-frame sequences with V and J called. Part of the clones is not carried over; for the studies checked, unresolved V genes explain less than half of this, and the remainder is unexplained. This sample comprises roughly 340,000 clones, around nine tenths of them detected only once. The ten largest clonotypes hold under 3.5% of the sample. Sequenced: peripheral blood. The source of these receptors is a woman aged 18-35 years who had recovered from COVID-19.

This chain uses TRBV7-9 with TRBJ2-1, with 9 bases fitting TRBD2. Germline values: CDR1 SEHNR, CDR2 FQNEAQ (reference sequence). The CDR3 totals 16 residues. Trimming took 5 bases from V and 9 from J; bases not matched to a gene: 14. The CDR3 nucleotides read TGTGCCAGCAGCCAGGGGCGGGAGGGCCCGGGGCGTGAGCAGTTCTTC. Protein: CASSQGREGPGREQFF.

The CDR3 here is CASSLHSDTQYF. CDR3 bases: TGTGCCAGCAGCTTGCACTCCGATACGCAGTATTTT. The chain couples TRBV5-6 to TRBJ2-3; D is unclear. The CDR3 totals 12 residues. Looked up from germline, CDR1 is SGHDT and CDR2 is YYEEEE. The V and J ends lost 1 base and 6 bases respectively, with 6 bases between them. The complete variable domain, with remaining parts taken from reference TRBV5-6 and TRBJ2-3, reads DAGVTQSPTHLIKTRGQQVTLRCSPKSGHDTVSWYQQALGQGPQFIFQYYEEEERQRGNFPDRFSGHQFPNYSSELNVNALLLGDSALYLCASSLHSDTQYFGPGTRLTVL.

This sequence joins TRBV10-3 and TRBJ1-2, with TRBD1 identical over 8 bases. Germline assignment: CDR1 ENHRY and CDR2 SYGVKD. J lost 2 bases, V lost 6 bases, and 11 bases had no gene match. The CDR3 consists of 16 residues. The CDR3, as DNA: TGTGCCATCAGCCGCGACAGGGGCCCTCTGAACTATGGCTACACCTTC. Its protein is CAISRDRGPLNYGYTF.

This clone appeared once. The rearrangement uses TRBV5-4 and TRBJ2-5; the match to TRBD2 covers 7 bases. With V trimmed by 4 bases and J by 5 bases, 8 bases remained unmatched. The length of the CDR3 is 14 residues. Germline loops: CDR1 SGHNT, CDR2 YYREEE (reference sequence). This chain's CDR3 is CASSRPGGLETQYF. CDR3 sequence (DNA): TGTGCCAGCAGCCGACCGGGGGGTTTGGAGACCCAGTACTTC. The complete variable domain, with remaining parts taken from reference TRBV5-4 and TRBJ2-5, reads ETGVTQSPTHLIKTRGQQVTLRCSSQSGHNTVSWYQQALGQGPQFIFQYYREEENGRGNFPPRFSGLQFPNYSSELNVNALELDDSALYLCASSRPGGLETQYFGPGTRLLVL.

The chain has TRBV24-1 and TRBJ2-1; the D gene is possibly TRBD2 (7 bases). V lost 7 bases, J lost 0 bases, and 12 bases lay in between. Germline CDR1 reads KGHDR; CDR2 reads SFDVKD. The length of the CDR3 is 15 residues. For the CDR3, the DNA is TGTGCCACCAGAGAGGGGGGGTCCTCCTACAATGAGCAGTTCTTC. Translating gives CATREGGSSYNEQFF.

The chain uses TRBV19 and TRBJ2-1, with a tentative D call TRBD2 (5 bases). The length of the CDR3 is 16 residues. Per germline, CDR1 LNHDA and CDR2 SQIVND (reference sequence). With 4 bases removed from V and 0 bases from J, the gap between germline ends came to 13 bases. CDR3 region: CASSTDSTSSYNEQFF. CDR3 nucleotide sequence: TGTGCCAGTAGTACGGACTCGACGAGCTCCTACAATGAGCAGTTCTTC.

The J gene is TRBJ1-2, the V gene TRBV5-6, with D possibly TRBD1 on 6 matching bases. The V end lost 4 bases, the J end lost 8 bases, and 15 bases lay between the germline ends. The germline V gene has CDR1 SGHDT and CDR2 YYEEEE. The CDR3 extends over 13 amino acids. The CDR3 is CASSARTEHGYTF. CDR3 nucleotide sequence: TGTGCCAGCAGCGCCCGGACAGAGCACGGCTACACCTTC. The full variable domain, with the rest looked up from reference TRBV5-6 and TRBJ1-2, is DAGVTQSPTHLIKTRGQQVTLRCSPKSGHDTVSWYQQALGQGPQFIFQYYEEEERQRGNFPDRFSGHQFPNYSSELNVNALLLGDSALYLCASSARTEHGYTFGSGTRLTVV.

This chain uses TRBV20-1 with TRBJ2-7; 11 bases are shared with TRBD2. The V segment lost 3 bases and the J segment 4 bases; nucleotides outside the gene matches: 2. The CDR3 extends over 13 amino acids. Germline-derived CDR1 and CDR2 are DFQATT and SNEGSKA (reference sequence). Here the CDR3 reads CSASSGRGYEQYV. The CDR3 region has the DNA TGCAGTGCTAGTAGCGGGAGGGGATACGAGCAGTACGTC.

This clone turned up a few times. CDR3 sequence (DNA): TGTGCCAGCTCCCGCGGACAGGGGGCCACTGAAGCTTTCTTT. It specifies CASSRGQGATEAFF. The V and J genes are TRBV18 and TRBJ1-1; 11 positions agree with TRBD1. Germline values: CDR1 KGHSH, CDR2 LQKENI. The CDR3 loop spans 14 amino acids. V was clipped by 6 bases and J by 4 bases; unmatched bases: 4.

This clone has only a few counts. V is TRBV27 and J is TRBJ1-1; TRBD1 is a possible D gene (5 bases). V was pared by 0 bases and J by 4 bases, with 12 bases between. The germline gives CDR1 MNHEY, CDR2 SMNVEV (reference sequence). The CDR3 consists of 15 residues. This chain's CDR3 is CASSLSGLGGTEAFF. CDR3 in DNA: TGTGCCAGCAGTTTATCCGGGTTGGGGGGCACTGAAGCTTTCTTT.

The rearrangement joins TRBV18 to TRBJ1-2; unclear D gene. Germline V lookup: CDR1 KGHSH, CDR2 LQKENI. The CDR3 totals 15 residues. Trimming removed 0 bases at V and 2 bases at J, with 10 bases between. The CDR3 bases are TGTGCCAGCTCACCACCTTCCGAGGTGAACTATGGCTACACCTTC. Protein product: CASSPPSEVNYGYTF.

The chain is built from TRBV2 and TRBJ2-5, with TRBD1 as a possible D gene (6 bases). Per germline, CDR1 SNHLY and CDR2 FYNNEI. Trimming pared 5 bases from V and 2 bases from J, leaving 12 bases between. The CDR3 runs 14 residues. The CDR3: CASSSRQVQETQYF. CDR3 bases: TGTGCCAGCAGTTCGAGACAGGTACAAGAGACCCAGTACTTC.

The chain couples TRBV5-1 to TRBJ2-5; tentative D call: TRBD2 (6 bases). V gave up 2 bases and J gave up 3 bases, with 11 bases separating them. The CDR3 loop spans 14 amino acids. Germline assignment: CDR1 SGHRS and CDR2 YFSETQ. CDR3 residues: CASSFGLMKETQYF. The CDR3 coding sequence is TGCGCCAGCAGCTTCGGACTAATGAAAGAGACCCAGTACTTC.

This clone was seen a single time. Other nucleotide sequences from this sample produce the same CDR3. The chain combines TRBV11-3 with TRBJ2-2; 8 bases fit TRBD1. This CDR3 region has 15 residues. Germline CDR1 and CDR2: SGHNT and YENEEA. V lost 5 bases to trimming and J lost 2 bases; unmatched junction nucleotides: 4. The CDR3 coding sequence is TGTGCCAGCAGCCCCGGACAGGGCAACACCGGGGAGCTGTTTTTT. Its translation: CASSPGQGNTGELFF.

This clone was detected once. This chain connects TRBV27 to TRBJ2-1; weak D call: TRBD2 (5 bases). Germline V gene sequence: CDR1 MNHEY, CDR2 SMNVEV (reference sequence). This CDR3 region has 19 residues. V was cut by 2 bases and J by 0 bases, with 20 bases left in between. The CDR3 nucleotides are TGTGCCAGCAGTTTAAACGGGCTAGCCGAACCTAACTCCTACAATGAGCAGTTCTTC. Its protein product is CASSLNGLAEPNSYNEQFF.

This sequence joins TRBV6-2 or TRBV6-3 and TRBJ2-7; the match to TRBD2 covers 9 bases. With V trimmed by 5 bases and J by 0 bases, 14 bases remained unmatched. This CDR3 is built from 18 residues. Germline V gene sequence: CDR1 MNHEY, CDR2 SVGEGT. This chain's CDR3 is CASSAGYGLAGSSYEQYV. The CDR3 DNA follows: TGTGCCAGCAGTGCTGGGTACGGTCTAGCGGGGAGCTCCTACGAGCAGTACGTC.

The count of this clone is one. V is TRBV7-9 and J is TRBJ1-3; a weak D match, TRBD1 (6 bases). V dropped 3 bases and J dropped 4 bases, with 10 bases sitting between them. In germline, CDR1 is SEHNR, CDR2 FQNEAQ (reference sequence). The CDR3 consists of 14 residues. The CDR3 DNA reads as TGTGCCAGCAGCTTGCGGGGGCTCGGAAACACCATATATTTT. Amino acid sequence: CASSLRGLGNTIYF.

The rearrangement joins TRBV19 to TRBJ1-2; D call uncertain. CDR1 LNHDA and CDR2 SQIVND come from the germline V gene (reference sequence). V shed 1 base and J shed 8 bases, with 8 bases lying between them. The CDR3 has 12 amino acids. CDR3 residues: CASSIGGRGYTF. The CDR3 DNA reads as TGTGCCAGTAGTATAGGCGGTCGAGGCTACACCTTC.